Below, 14 T cell receptor beta chains from the same sample are listed, as sequenced in a study of beta chain features in type 1 diabetes. No antigen is known for these receptors. Whole-study results and caveats: In every one of the four CD4+ subsets, TCRB CDR3s were moderately but significantly shorter in Type 1 diabetes patients.

As every portion of the isolated RNA was reverse transcribed, the sequencing read expressed TCRB transcripts. Sequencing was performed with immunoSEQ multiplex PCR; in TCRdb, only in-frame clones are kept and a portion is missing. The data show some 290,000 clones, roughly an eighth seen once. Sequenced: naive CD4+ T cells from blood. These TCRs come from a man aged 25 to 40 with type 1 diabetes.

This clone was picked up a small number of times. The chain links TRBV2 to TRBJ1-5, with D possibly TRBD1 on 5 matching bases. CDR1 SNHLY and CDR2 FYNNEI come from the germline V gene. V lost 5 bases and J 5 bases, leaving 10 bases between the germline ends. The length of the CDR3 is 13 residues. The CDR3 DNA is TGTGCCAGCAGTTTAGCCAGGGATCAGCCCCAGCATTTT. Amino acid sequence: CASSLARDQPQHF.

In this sample, this clone turned up a few times. In nucleotides, the CDR3 is TGCGCCAGCAGCTTGGCGGTTAGCGGGTTGTACAATGAGCAGTTCTTC. Translating gives CASSLAVSGLYNEQFF. The chain uses TRBV5-1 and TRBJ2-1; TRBD2 agrees at 7 bases. Germline V gene lookup returns CDR1 SGHRS and CDR2 YFSETQ. Trimming cost V 0 bases and J 4 bases; bases outside gene matches: 7. This CDR3 is built from 16 residues.

The chain carries TRBV2 and TRBJ2-7, with TRBD2 matching over 8 bases. The CDR3 runs to 16 residues. CDR1 is SNHLY, CDR2 FYNNEI, per germline. The V gene end was trimmed by 3 bases and the J gene end by 4 bases; junction bases not matched to a gene: 11. The CDR3 sequence: CASSDSSGSSGYEQYF. In DNA form, the CDR3 reads TGTGCCAGCAGTGATTCCAGCGGGAGTTCTGGGTACGAGCAGTACTTC.

A single count supports this clone. The chain joins TRBV28 to TRBJ2-2, with D hard to call. There are 14 residues in the CDR3. The germline V gene has CDR1 MDHEN and CDR2 SYDVKM. V lost 4 bases to trimming and J lost 4 bases, with 10 bases between them. The CDR3 DNA follows: TGTGCCAGCAGTTCCTCACGGAGCACCGGGGAGCTGTTTTTT. This codes for CASSSSRSTGELFF.

This chain connects TRBV7-9 to TRBJ2-5; D possibly corresponds to TRBD2 (6 bases). The V and J ends lost 1 base and 8 bases respectively, with 14 bases between them. Per germline, CDR1 SEHNR and CDR2 FQNEAQ (reference sequence). The CDR3 runs 14 residues. For the CDR3, the DNA is TGTGCCAGCAGCTTAGGGTCGGGAGTTGCCACCCAGTACTTC. Translated: CASSLGSGVATQYF.

This clone was detected a few times. V and J are TRBV28 and TRBJ2-1; possibly TRBD2 for D (6 bases). The CDR3 is 14 amino acids. CDR1 and CDR2 (germline): MDHEN, SYDVKM. Deletions cut 5 bases from V and 7 bases from J, with 15 bases between. DNA of the CDR3: TGTGCCAGCAGTCCTGGAGGGGCGCTGAATGAGCAGTTCTTC. Translated, it gives CASSPGGALNEQFF.

This rearrangement joins TRBV7-9 to TRBJ2-4; 9 nucleotides align to TRBD2. The germline V gene has CDR1 SEHNR and CDR2 FQNEAQ (reference sequence). With 1 base clipped from V and 6 bases from J, the junction kept 7 bases outside the gene matches. The CDR3 is 16 amino acids. In DNA, the CDR3 is TGTGCCAGCAGCTTAGAGAGCGGGAGGATGGGAAACATTCAGTACTTC. Its translation is CASSLESGRMGNIQYF. The whole variable domain, filled in from reference TRBV7-9 and TRBJ2-4, reads DTGVSQNPRHKITKRGQNVTFRCDPISEHNRLYWYRQTLGQGPEFLTYFQNEAQLEKSRLLSDRFSAERPKGSFSTLEIQRTEQGDSAMYLCASSLESGRMGNIQYFGAGTRLSVL.

The chain combines TRBV7-9 with TRBJ2-3; D might be TRBD2 (6 bases). CDR1 and CDR2 (germline): SEHNR, FQNEAQ (reference sequence). The ends were cut back, 4 bases at V and 5 bases at J, with 16 bases in the middle. CDR3 size: 15 residues. CDR3 amino acids: CASSSYGGSGDTQYF. DNA of the CDR3: TGTGCCAGCAGCTCCTACGGGGGATCAGGAGATACGCAGTATTTT.

A few counts support this clone. The chain recombines TRBV29-1 with TRBJ2-1; TRBD2 matches at 11 bases. CDR1 is SQVTM and CDR2 is ANQGSEA in the germline V gene. CDR3 length: 18 residues. With 1 base clipped from V and 2 bases from J, the junction kept 10 bases outside the gene matches. The CDR3 DNA sequence: TGCAGCGTTGAAGGGCTTAGCGGGAGGGCCAACACCTACAATGAGCAGTTCTTC. Protein sequence: CSVEGLSGRANTYNEQFF.

This clone appeared a few times. V gene TRBV20-1 combines with J gene TRBJ2-3; D gene ambiguous. The germline V and J ends were trimmed by 8 bases and 6 bases, with 12 bases remaining between them. The CDR3 loop spans 11 amino acids. From germline, CDR1 is DFQATT and CDR2 SNEGSKA (reference sequence). Written as DNA, the CDR3 is TGCAGTACCCTCAGAGGTGATACGCAGTATTTT. Protein sequence: CSTLRGDTQYF.

The chain links TRBV6-6 to TRBJ1-2; unclear D gene. V lost 2 bases, J lost 4 bases, and 8 bases lay in between. CDR3 size: 13 residues. In germline, CDR1 is MNHNY, CDR2 SVGAGI (reference sequence). CDR3 residues: CASSYRLLYGYTF. DNA for the CDR3: TGTGCCAGCAGTTACCGACTTCTCTATGGCTACACCTTC.

This clone has more than one count but fewer than ten. The genes are TRBV2 and TRBJ2-3; no clear D gene. The CDR3 is made up of 13 amino acids. V gave up 5 bases and J gave up 5 bases, with 11 bases separating them. The V gene's germline CDR1 is SNHLY and CDR2 FYNNEI. CDR3 loop: CASSLNPGDTQYF. The CDR3 coding sequence is TGTGCCAGCAGTTTAAATCCCGGAGATACGCAGTATTTT.

The V call is TRBV28, the J call TRBJ2-7; TRBD2 aligns across 11 bases. The CDR3 contains 15 residues. Germline V gene data show CDR1 as MDHEN and CDR2 as SYDVKM. The V segment lost 6 bases and the J segment 2 bases; nucleotides outside the gene matches: 6. The CDR3 DNA is TGTGCCAGCAGCCGGGGACTAGCGGTCCCCTACGAGCAGTACTTC. Translation: CASSRGLAVPYEQYF.

This chain connects TRBV2 to TRBJ1-2; 7 positions match TRBD1. V was clipped by 4 bases and J by 4 bases; unmatched bases: 3. The CDR3 length is 13 residues. Germline CDR1 is SNHLY and CDR2 is FYNNEI. CDR3 sequence (DNA): TGTGCCAGCAGTGGACAGGGCGTCTATGGCTACACCTTC. Translating it yields CASSGQGVYGYTF. The full variable domain, completed using reference TRBV2 and TRBJ1-2, is EPEVTQTPSHQVTQMGQEVILRCVPISNHLYFYWYRQILGQKVEFLVSFYNNEISEKSEIFDDQFSVERPDGSNFTLKIRSTKLEDSAMYFCASSGQGVYGYTFGSGTRLTVV.